This T cell receptor beta chain emerged from a study of blood T cell repertoires in COVID-19. Germline V gives CDR1 MDHEN, CDR2 SYDVKM. CDR3 size: 16 residues. V was clipped by 4 bases and J by 4 bases, with 19 bases between them. Original methodology: Reference gene primers were amplified, and this amplification served to estimate nucleated cell counts. The protocol was immunoSEQ multiplex PCR, while the TCRdb copy is restricted to in-frame clones and leaves out a portion. That table supplies the V and J calls and clone size; D and trimming were determined from the DNA. Of about 150,000 clones detected, 87% appear once; the ten largest clones hold approximately 6.5%.

Sequenced material: peripheral blood. The rearrangement joins TRBV28 to TRBJ1-2, with D uncertain. This sequence originates from a man aged 80 or over with acute or convalescent COVID-19. The chain's CDR3 is CASSSIGERIPYGYTF. Written as DNA, the CDR3 is TGTGCCAGCAGTTCGATCGGAGAAAGAATTCCCTATGGCTACACCTTC.